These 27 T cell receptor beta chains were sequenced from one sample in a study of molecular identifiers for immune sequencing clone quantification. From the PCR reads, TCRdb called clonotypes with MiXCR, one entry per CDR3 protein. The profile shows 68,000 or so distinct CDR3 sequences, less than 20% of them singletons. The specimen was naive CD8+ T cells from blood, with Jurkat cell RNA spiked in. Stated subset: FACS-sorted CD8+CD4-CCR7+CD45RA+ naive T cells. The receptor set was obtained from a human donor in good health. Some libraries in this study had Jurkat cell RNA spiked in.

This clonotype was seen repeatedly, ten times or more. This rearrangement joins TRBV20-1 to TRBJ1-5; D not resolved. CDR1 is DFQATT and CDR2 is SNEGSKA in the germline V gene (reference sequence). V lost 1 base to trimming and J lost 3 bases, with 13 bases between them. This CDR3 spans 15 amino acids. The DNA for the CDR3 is TGCAGTGCTAGAGTGTTGAGCGGCGTCAATCAGCCCCAGCATTTT. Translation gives CSARVLSGVNQPQHF.

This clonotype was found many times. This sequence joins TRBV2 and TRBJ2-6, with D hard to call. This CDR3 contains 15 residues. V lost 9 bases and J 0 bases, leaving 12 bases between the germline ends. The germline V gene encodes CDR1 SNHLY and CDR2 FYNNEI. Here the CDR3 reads CASADGHSGANVLTF. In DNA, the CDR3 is TGTGCCAGTGCCGACGGGCACTCTGGGGCCAACGTCCTGACTTTC.

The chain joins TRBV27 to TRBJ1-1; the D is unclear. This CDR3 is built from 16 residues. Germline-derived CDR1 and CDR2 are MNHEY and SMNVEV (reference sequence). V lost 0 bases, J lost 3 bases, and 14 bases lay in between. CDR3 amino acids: CASSLSRTSLHTEAFF. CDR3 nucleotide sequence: TGTGCCAGCAGTTTATCGAGGACCAGCCTTCACACTGAAGCTTTCTTT.

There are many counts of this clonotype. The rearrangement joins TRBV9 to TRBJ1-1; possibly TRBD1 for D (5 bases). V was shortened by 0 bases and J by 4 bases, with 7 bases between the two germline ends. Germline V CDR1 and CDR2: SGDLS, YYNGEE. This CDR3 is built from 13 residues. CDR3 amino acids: CASSVAGPTEAFF. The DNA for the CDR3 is TGTGCCAGCAGCGTAGCGGGGCCCACTGAAGCTTTCTTT.

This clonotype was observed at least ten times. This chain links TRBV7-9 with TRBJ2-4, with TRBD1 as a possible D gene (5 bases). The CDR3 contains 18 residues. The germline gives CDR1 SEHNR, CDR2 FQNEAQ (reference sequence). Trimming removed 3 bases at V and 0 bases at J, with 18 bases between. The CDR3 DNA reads TGTGCCAGCAGCTTCTCCCCTGGGGCGGCAATAGCCAAAAACATTCAGTACTTC. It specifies CASSFSPGAAIAKNIQYF.

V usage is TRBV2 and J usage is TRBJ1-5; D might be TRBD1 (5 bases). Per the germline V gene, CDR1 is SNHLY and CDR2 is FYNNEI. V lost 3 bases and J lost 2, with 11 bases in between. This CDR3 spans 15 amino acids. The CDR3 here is CASSDFAGGNQPQHF. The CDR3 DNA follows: TGTGCCAGCAGTGATTTCGCGGGGGGCAATCAGCCCCAGCATTTT. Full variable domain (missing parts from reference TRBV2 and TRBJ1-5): EPEVTQTPSHQVTQMGQEVILRCVPISNHLYFYWYRQILGQKVEFLVSFYNNEISEKSEIFDDQFSVERPDGSNFTLKIRSTKLEDSAMYFCASSDFAGGNQPQHFGDGTRLSIL.

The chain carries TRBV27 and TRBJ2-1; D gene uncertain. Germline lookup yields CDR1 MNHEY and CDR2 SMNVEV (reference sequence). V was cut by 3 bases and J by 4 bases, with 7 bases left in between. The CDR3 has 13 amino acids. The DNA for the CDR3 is TGTGCCAGCAGTTTTACACATTACAATGAGCAGTTCTTC. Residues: CASSFTHYNEQFF.

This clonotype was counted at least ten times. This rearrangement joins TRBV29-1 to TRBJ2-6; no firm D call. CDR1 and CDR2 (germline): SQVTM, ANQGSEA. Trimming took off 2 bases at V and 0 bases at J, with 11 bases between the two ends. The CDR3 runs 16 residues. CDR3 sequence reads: CSVERVGNSGANVLTF. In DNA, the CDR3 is TGCAGCGTTGAAAGGGTGGGGAACTCTGGGGCCAACGTCCTGACTTTC.

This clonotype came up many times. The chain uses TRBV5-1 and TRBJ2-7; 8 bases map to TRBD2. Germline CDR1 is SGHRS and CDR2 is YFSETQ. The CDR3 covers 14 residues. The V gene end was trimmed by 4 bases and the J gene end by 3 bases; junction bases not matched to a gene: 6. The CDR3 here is CASSHTSGLYEQYF. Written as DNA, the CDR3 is TGCGCCAGCAGCCATACTAGCGGACTCTACGAGCAGTACTTC.

The DNA for the CDR3 is TGTGCCAGCAGCTACAGGGGCCTTCCGTTCTTC. Translated, it gives CASSYRGLPFF. This rearrangement joins TRBV5-4 to TRBJ2-1, with 7 bases that match TRBD1. The germline V gene has CDR1 SGHNT and CDR2 YYREEE (reference sequence). CDR3 size: 11 residues. Trimming cost V 3 bases and J 15 bases; bases outside gene matches: 6.

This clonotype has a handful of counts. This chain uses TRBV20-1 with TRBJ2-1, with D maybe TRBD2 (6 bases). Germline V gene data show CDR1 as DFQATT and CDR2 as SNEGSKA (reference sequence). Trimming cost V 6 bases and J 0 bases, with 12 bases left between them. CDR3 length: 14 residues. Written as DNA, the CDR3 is TGCAGTGCAAGTAGCGGACTCTCCTACAATGAGCAGTTCTTC. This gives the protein CSASSGLSYNEQFF.

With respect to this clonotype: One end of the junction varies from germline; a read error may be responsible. In nucleotides, the CDR3 is TGTGCCAGTAGTATGGCCTGGCCCCCCAATGAGCAGCTCTTC. Amino acids: CASSMAWPPNEQLF. The chain uses TRBV19 and TRBJ2-1; D unresolved. Per germline, CDR1 LNHDA and CDR2 SQIVND (reference sequence). CDR3 size: 14 residues.

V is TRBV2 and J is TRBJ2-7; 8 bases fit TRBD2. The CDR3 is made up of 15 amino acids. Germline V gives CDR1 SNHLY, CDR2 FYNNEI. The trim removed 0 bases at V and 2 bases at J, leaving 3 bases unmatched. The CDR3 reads CASSEAGGRPYEQYF. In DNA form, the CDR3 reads TGTGCCAGCAGTGAAGCGGGCGGGAGGCCCTACGAGCAGTACTTC.

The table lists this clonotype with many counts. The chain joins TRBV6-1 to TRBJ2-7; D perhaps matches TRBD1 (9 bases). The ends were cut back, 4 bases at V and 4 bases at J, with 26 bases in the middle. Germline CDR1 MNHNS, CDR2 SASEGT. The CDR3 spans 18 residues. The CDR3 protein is CASSGGTGPGRAGYEQYF. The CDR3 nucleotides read TGTGCCAGCAGTGGAGGGACAGGGCCCGGGAGGGCCGGTTACGAGCAGTACTTC.

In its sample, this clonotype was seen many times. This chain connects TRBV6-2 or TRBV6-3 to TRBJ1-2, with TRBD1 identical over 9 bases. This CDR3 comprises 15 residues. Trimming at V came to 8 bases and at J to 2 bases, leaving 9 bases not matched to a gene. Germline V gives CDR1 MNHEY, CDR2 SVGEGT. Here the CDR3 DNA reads TGTGCCAGCGGTGAACAGGGGGCGTCGAACTATGGCTACACCTTC. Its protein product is CASGEQGASNYGYTF.

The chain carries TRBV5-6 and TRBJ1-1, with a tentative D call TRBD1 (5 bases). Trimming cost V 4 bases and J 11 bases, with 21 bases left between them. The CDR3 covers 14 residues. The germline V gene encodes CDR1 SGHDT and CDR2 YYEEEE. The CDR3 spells CASSTGTPSPPAFF. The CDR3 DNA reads TGTGCCAGCAGCACCGGGACTCCTAGTCCCCCCGCTTTCTTT.

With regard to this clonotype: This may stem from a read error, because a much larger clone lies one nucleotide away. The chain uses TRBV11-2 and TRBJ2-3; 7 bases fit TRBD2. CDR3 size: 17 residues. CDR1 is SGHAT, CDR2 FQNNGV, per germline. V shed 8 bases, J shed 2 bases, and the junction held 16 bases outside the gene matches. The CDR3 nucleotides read TGTGCCAGCGGCCTTGGGGGGGGGAGTCCCTACACAGATACGCAGTATTTT. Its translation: CASGLGGGSPYTDTQYF.

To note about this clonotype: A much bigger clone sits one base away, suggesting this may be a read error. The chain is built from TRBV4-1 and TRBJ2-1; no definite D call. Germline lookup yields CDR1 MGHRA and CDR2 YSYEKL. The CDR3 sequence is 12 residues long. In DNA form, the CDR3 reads TGCGCCAGCAGCCAAGAACGAGATGAGCGGTTCTTC. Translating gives CASSQERDERFF.

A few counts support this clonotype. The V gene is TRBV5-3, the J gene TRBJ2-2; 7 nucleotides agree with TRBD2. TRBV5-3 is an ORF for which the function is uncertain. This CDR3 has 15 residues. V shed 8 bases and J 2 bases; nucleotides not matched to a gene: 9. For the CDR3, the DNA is TGTGCCAGCAGCCCCGGGACTATTAACACCGGGGAGCTGTTTTTT. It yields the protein CASSPGTINTGELFF.

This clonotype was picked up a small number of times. The DNA for the CDR3 is TGTGCCAGCAGTTTATGGGGGGACTATGGCTACACCTTC. The encoded protein is CASSLWGDYGYTF. This chain links TRBV12-3 or TRBV12-4 with TRBJ1-2; a weak D match, TRBD1 (5 bases). The length of the CDR3 is 13 residues. Trimming took off 2 bases at V and 3 bases at J, with 7 bases between the two ends.

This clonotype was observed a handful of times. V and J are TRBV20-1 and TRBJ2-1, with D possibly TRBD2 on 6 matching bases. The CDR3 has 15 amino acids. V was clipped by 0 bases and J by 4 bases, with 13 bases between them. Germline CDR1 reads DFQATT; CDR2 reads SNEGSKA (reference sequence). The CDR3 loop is CSAREGGLTYNEQFF. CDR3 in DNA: TGCAGTGCTAGAGAGGGGGGACTGACTTACAATGAGCAGTTCTTC.

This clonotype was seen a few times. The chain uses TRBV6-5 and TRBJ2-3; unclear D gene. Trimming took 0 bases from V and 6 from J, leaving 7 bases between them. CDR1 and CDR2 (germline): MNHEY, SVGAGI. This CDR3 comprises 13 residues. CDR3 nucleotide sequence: TGTGCCAGCAGTTACTCGATCGGGGATACGCAGTATTTT. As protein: CASSYSIGDTQYF.

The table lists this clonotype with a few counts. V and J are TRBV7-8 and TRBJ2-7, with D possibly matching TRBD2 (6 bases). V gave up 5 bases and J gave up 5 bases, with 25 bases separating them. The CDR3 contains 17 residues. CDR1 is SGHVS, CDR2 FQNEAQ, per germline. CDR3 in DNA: TGTGCCAGCAGCGAACGGAGGGTCGTGGGGAGGCGGAACGAGCAGTACTTC. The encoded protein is CASSERRVVGRRNEQYF.

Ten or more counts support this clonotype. The CDR3 region is CASSSGTGYQPQHF. CDR3 nucleotides: TGTGCCAGCAGCTCCGGGACAGGGTATCAGCCCCAGCATTTT. This rearrangement joins TRBV7-9 to TRBJ1-5; 9 bases match TRBD1. Germline CDR1 is SEHNR and CDR2 is FQNEAQ (reference sequence). The CDR3 covers 14 residues. The V segment lost 4 bases and the J segment 5 bases; nucleotides outside the gene matches: 3.

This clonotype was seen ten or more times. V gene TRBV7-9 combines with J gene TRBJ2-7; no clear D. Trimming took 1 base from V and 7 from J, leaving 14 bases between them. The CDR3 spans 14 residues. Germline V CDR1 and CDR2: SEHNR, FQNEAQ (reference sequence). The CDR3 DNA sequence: TGTGCCAGCAGCTTAGGTGGAAGCCTACGGGAGCAGTACTTC. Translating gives CASSLGGSLREQYF.

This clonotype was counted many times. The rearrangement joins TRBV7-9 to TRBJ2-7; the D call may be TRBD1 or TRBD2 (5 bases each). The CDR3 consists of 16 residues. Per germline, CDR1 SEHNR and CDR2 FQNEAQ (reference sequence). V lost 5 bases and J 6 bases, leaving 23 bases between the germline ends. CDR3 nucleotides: TGTGCCAGCAGCCCTCCGCTGGTGAGGGTTGGGGGCGAGCAGTACTTC. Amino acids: CASSPPLVRVGGEQYF.

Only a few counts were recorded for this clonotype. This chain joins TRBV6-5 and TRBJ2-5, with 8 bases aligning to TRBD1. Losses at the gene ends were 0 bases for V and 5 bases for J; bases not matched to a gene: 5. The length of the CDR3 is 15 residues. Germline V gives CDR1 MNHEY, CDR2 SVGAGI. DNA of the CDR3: TGTGCCAGCAGTTACTCCCAGGGGGCGGGGGAGACCCAGTACTTC. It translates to CASSYSQGAGETQYF.